These 28 T cell receptor beta chains came from one sample sequenced in a study of T cell responses to AZD1222 COVID-19 vaccine. The method was immunoSEQ multiplex PCR; TCRdb's version includes in-frame clones alone and lacks a portion of them. The data hold approximately 140,000 clones, with about 93% observed a single time. Sample: peripheral blood, taken on day 0 of AZD1222 vaccination. The receptor set was obtained from an adult in good health.

In its sample, this clone was seen once. The chain links TRBV27 to TRBJ2-1; tentatively, D is TRBD1 (6 bases). Per the germline V gene, CDR1 is MNHEY and CDR2 is SMNVEV (reference sequence). The CDR3 contains 13 residues. The V end lost 0 bases, the J end lost 14 bases, and 14 bases lay between the germline ends. This CDR3 reads CASSLSIRDKEFF. The CDR3, as DNA: TGTGCCAGCAGTTTATCGATCCGGGACAAGGAGTTCTTC.

This sequence joins TRBV7-9 and TRBJ1-3; unclear D gene. The V end was cut by 6 bases, the J end by 0 bases, with 15 bases between. Germline loops: CDR1 SEHNR, CDR2 FQNEAQ (reference sequence). This CDR3 comprises 16 residues. CDR3 DNA: TGTGCCAGCAGTCTAGTAGGCAGAAGCTCTGGAAACACCATATATTTT. Protein product: CASSLVGRSSGNTIYF.

This sequence joins TRBV28 and TRBJ1-2, with D possibly TRBD1 on 5 matching bases. V lost 6 bases to trimming and J lost 0 bases, with 20 bases between them. CDR1 and CDR2 from the germline V gene are MDHEN and SYDVKM. The CDR3 runs 17 residues. The CDR3 is CASSTATRVGANYGYTF. DNA for the CDR3: TGTGCCAGCAGCACCGCCACTCGGGTGGGGGCTAACTATGGCTACACCTTC.

This chain joins TRBV19 and TRBJ1-1; tentatively, D is TRBD1 (5 bases). CDR3 length equals 13 residues. V was shortened by 7 bases and J by 1 base, with 10 bases between the two germline ends. Germline V gene data show CDR1 as LNHDA and CDR2 as SQIVND (reference sequence). CDR3 nucleotides: TGTGCCAGTACAACAACAGGGAACACTGAAGCTTTCTTT. Residues: CASTTTGNTEAFF.

The genes are TRBV28 and TRBJ1-2; D remains ambiguous. V gave up 5 bases and J gave up 0 bases, with 13 bases separating them. This CDR3 has 15 residues. The germline V gene encodes CDR1 MDHEN and CDR2 SYDVKM. The CDR3 region is CASSDPGAANYGYTF. DNA of the CDR3: TGTGCCAGCAGTGACCCGGGCGCAGCTAACTATGGCTACACCTTC.

The chain is built from TRBV5-1 and TRBJ2-2, with 10 bases aligning to TRBD2. CDR1 and CDR2 from the germline V gene are SGHRS and YFSETQ. J gave up 0 bases and V 4 bases, and 3 bases lay outside the gene matches. The CDR3 contains 16 residues. The CDR3 nucleotides are TGCGCCAGCAGCGGGGGACTAGCGACGAACACCGGGGAGCTGTTTTTT. Translated, it gives CASSGGLATNTGELFF.

The chain combines TRBV3-1 (or the pseudogene TRBV3-2) with TRBJ2-7; TRBD1 is a possible D gene (6 bases). There are 15 residues in the CDR3. V lost 5 bases and J lost 4, with 18 bases in between. The germline CDR1 and CDR2 sequences are LGHDT and YNNKEL (reference sequence). CDR3 in amino acids: CASSTTDSRTYEQYF. CDR3 DNA sequence: TGTGCCAGCAGCACCACGGACAGCCGCACGTACGAGCAGTACTTC.

The chain has TRBV11-2 and TRBJ2-2, with 8 bases that match TRBD1. Per germline, CDR1 SGHAT and CDR2 FQNNGV. V lost 3 bases to trimming and J lost 2 bases; unmatched junction nucleotides: 5. The CDR3 is 16 amino acids. The CDR3 nucleotides read TGTGCCAGCAGCTTGAGGACAGGGCTTAACACCGGGGAGCTGTTTTTT. Translated, it gives CASSLRTGLNTGELFF.

This clone appeared once. V gene TRBV5-1 combines with J gene TRBJ1-4; D call uncertain. Trimming took 4 bases from V and 6 from J, leaving 16 bases between them. Germline CDR1 and CDR2: SGHRS and YFSETQ. CDR3 length: 15 amino acids. The CDR3 spells CASSPGGGGDEKLFF. CDR3 in DNA: TGCGCCAGCAGCCCCGGAGGCGGTGGGGATGAAAAACTGTTTTTT. Full variable domain (rest looked up from reference TRBV5-1 and TRBJ1-4): KAGVTQTPRYLIKTRGQQVTLSCSPISGHRSVSWYQQTPGQGLQFLFEYFSETQRNKGNFPGRFSGRQFSNSRSEMNVSTLELGDSALYLCASSPGGGGDEKLFFGSGTQLSVL.

The chain's CDR3 is CASSIAGQETQYF. CDR3 nucleotide sequence: TGTGCCAGTAGTATAGCGGGCCAAGAGACCCAGTACTTC. This chain connects TRBV19 to TRBJ2-5; D ambiguous. Trimming pared 1 base from V and 1 base from J, leaving 4 bases between. CDR1 and CDR2 from the germline V gene are LNHDA and SQIVND (reference sequence). There are 13 residues in the CDR3. Filled out from reference TRBV19 and TRBJ2-5, the complete variable domain reads DGGITQSPKYLFRKEGQNVTLSCEQNLNHDAMYWYRQDPGQGLRLIYYSQIVNDFQKGDIAEGYSVSREKKESFPLTVTSAQKNPTAFYLCASSIAGQETQYFGPGTRLLVL.

The chain is built from TRBV5-4 and TRBJ2-5; D gene uncertain. The germline CDR1 and CDR2 sequences are SGHNT and YYREEE (reference sequence). The V end was cut by 2 bases, the J end by 0 bases, with 11 bases between. The CDR3 consists of 15 residues. The CDR3 DNA reads TGTGCCAGCAGCTTCGGCAGACTGAACCAAGAGACCCAGTACTTC. Its translation is CASSFGRLNQETQYF.

The genes are TRBV29-1 and TRBJ2-7; TRBD2 matches 7 bases. With V trimmed by 4 bases and J by 5 bases, 14 bases remained unmatched. CDR1 is SQVTM and CDR2 is ANQGSEA in the germline V gene. The CDR3 runs to 15 residues. CDR3 sequence: CSVGGAGGSRNEQYF. For the CDR3, the DNA is TGCAGCGTTGGAGGTGCTGGCGGGAGTAGGAACGAGCAGTACTTC.

The chain has TRBV7-2 and TRBJ1-2; no reliable D call. Germline CDR1 reads SGHTA; CDR2 reads FQGNSA. Trimming left V 1 base short and J 4 bases short, with 10 bases between. The CDR3 sequence is 14 residues long. DNA of the CDR3: TGTGCCAGCAGCTTAGATAGGACTGCCTATGGCTACACCTTC. The encoded protein is CASSLDRTAYGYTF. The complete variable domain, with remaining parts taken from reference TRBV7-2 and TRBJ1-2, reads GAGVSQSPSNKVTEKGKDVELRCDPISGHTALYWYRQSLGQGLEFLIYFQGNSAPDKSGLPSDRFSAERTGGSVSTLTIQRTQQEDSAVYLCASSLDRTAYGYTFGSGTRLTVV.

The chain has TRBV9 and TRBJ1-1; D unresolved. V shed 0 bases and J shed 7 bases, with 7 bases lying between them. In germline, CDR1 is SGDLS, CDR2 YYNGEE. CDR3 length: 12 residues. CDR3 nucleotide sequence: TGTGCCAGCAGCGTAGACGGGAGTGAAGCTTTCTTT. Translation gives CASSVDGSEAFF.

In its sample, this clone was seen once. This chain links TRBV5-1 with TRBJ2-1; 7 bases are shared with TRBD1. This CDR3 has 16 residues. V lost 5 bases, J lost 8 bases, and 16 bases stayed unmatched. Germline V gene data show CDR1 as SGHRS and CDR2 as YFSETQ. CDR3 nucleotide sequence: TGCGCCAGCAGTCAAGGTCACAGGGGACCATCGGATGAGCAGTTCTTC. Translating it yields CASSQGHRGPSDEQFF.

This sequence joins TRBV25-1 and TRBJ2-7; D is unresolved. Per the germline V gene, CDR1 is MGHDK and CDR2 is SYGVNS. V was shortened by 3 bases and J by 4 bases, with 7 bases between the two germline ends. This CDR3 has 12 residues. The CDR3 spells CASSDSRYEQYF. In nucleotides, the CDR3 is TGTGCCAGCAGTGACTCCCGTTACGAGCAGTACTTC.

This chain uses TRBV13 with TRBJ1-4, with 8 nucleotides matching TRBD1. The V gene end was trimmed by 6 bases and the J gene end by 6 bases; junction bases not matched to a gene: 12. This CDR3 comprises 16 residues. Germline V lookup: CDR1 PRHDT, CDR2 FYEKMQ (reference sequence). The CDR3 loop is CASSPKQGGLHEKLFF. The CDR3 nucleotides read TGTGCCAGCAGTCCGAAACAGGGGGGCCTACATGAAAAACTGTTTTTT.

The chain is built from TRBV24-1 and TRBJ2-2; TRBD1 matches 7 bases. The junction had 2 bases not matched to a gene; V was cut back by 4 bases and J by 1 base. Germline V gene sequence: CDR1 KGHDR, CDR2 SFDVKD. There are 15 residues in the CDR3. CDR3 amino acids: CATSDGTVNTGELFF. CDR3 nucleotides: TGTGCCACCAGTGACGGGACAGTGAACACCGGGGAGCTGTTTTTT.

The chain is built from TRBV2 and TRBJ1-2; TRBD1 matches at 11 bases. The V gene's germline CDR1 is SNHLY and CDR2 FYNNEI. The CDR3 contains 14 residues. V gave up 7 bases and J gave up 5 bases; unmatched junction bases: 6. The CDR3 loop is CASMRDRGLYGYTF. As DNA, the CDR3 is TGTGCCAGCATGCGGGACAGGGGGTTGTATGGCTACACCTTC. Complete variable domain (other parts from reference TRBV2 and TRBJ1-2): EPEVTQTPSHQVTQMGQEVILRCVPISNHLYFYWYRQILGQKVEFLVSFYNNEISEKSEIFDDQFSVERPDGSNFTLKIRSTKLEDSAMYFCASMRDRGLYGYTFGSGTRLTVV.

The CDR3 spells CASSQVESSEAFF. As DNA, the CDR3 is TGTGCCAGCAGCCAAGTGGAGAGTTCTGAAGCTTTCTTT. The chain employs TRBV3-1 (or the pseudogene TRBV3-2) and TRBJ1-1, with D unresolved. The V gene's germline CDR1 is LGHDT and CDR2 YNNKEL (reference sequence). Trimming took 1 base from V and 6 from J, leaving 9 bases between them. This CDR3 has 13 residues.

CDR3 amino acids: CASSLKAGMGNEKLFF. Here the CDR3 DNA reads TGTGCCAGCAGCTTAAAGGCCGGCATGGGTAATGAAAAACTGTTTTTT. The rearrangement links TRBV7-2 to TRBJ1-4; D gene unclear. The germline V gene encodes CDR1 SGHTA and CDR2 FQGNSA. The V end lost 2 bases, the J end lost 4 bases, and 14 bases lay between the germline ends. The CDR3 spans 16 residues.

The V and J genes are TRBV30 and TRBJ2-1; D ambiguous. The CDR3 length is 11 residues. The germline V and J ends were trimmed by 8 bases and 6 bases, with 11 bases remaining between them. CDR1 GTSNPN and CDR2 SVGIG come from the germline V gene (reference sequence). Here the CDR3 reads CARALGNEQFF. The CDR3 DNA reads TGTGCCCGGGCGTTGGGCAATGAGCAGTTCTTC.

V usage is TRBV27 and J usage is TRBJ1-1; D gene ambiguous. The CDR3 consists of 13 residues. CDR1 is MNHEY and CDR2 is SMNVEV in the germline V gene (reference sequence). The ends were cut back, 2 bases at V and 5 bases at J, with 9 bases in the middle. CDR3 region: CASSLRSRTEAFF. The DNA of the CDR3 is TGTGCCAGCAGTTTACGGTCAAGGACTGAAGCTTTCTTT.

The chain couples TRBV27 to TRBJ1-1; possibly TRBD1 for D (6 bases). Looked up from germline, CDR1 is MNHEY and CDR2 is SMNVEV (reference sequence). The CDR3 contains 14 residues. The V and J ends lost 3 bases and 1 base respectively, with 9 bases between them. The CDR3 protein is CASSFPGQNTEAFF. The CDR3 nucleotides are TGTGCCAGCAGTTTTCCGGGACAGAACACTGAAGCTTTCTTT.

The chain recombines TRBV5-8 with TRBJ1-1; D ambiguous. Germline V lookup: CDR1 SGHTS, CDR2 YDEGEE. The V and J ends lost 7 bases and 4 bases respectively, with 11 bases between them. This CDR3 is built from 12 residues. The CDR3 here is CASQREGTEAFF. The CDR3 coding sequence is TGTGCCAGCCAACGGGAGGGCACTGAAGCTTTCTTT.

The chain joins TRBV5-1 to TRBJ2-7, with 8 bases fitting TRBD1. This CDR3 comprises 14 residues. J gave up 4 bases and V 1 base, and 4 bases lay outside the gene matches. CDR1 is SGHRS and CDR2 is YFSETQ in the germline V gene. CDR3 loop: CASSLRQGSYEQYF. The CDR3, as DNA: TGCGCCAGCAGCTTGAGACAGGGGTCGTACGAGCAGTACTTC. The complete variable domain, with remaining parts taken from reference TRBV5-1 and TRBJ2-7, reads KAGVTQTPRYLIKTRGQQVTLSCSPISGHRSVSWYQQTPGQGLQFLFEYFSETQRNKGNFPGRFSGRQFSNSRSEMNVSTLELGDSALYLCASSLRQGSYEQYFGPGTRLTVT.

CDR3 bases: TGTGCCAGCAGCTTATCCAGCCCGTCCGGTGGCTACACCTTC. Amino acids: CASSLSSPSGGYTF. The chain recombines TRBV13 with TRBJ1-2; D is undetermined. Germline CDR1 reads PRHDT; CDR2 reads FYEKMQ (reference sequence). V was shortened by 2 bases and J by 7 bases, with 14 bases between the two germline ends. The CDR3 spans 14 residues.

Only one count was recorded for this clone. The chain links TRBV5-1 to TRBJ1-6, with D possibly matching TRBD1 (5 bases). V was clipped by 9 bases and J by 10 bases, with 23 bases between them. Germline V gene sequence: CDR1 SGHRS, CDR2 YFSETQ. This CDR3 contains 15 residues. CDR3 nucleotide sequence: TGCGCCACCTCACAAGGCCGGGACGCTGACTCACCCCTCCACTTT. It yields the protein CATSQGRDADSPLHF.